This entry features one T cell receptor beta chain sequence. Its target is not known. No cell sorting was done before RNA was extracted from the tissue. Distant lung tissue was collected more than 3 cm away from the tumor edge. Chemotherapy-naive patients with new lung cancer underwent thoracic surgery in China, August–late 2014. The sample is drawn from a study of tumor and adjacent non-tumor tissue in lung cancer. Study-level points and caveats: Tumor repertoires had a smaller top 100 clone share than normal lung.

The CDR3 loop spans 19 amino acids. Germline CDR1 and CDR2: MNHEY and SVGAGI. J lost 8 bases, V lost 1 base, and 15 bases had no gene match. Three rounds of nested PCR, following a modified ARM-PCR protocol, produced the TCRbeta library. One entry per CDR3 protein results from TCRdb running MiXCR on the multiplex PCR reads. The repertoire has about 100,000 distinct CDR3 sequences, roughly two thirds of them found once; the top ten carry around a fifth. This chain links TRBV6-5 with TRBJ1-4; 11 nucleotides agree with TRBD1. Sequencing was carried out using distant non-tumor lung tissue. The sequence derives from a man aged 30-40 years with non-small cell lung cancer. CDR3 amino acids: CASSYLFGTGGILEEKLFF. CDR3 in DNA: TGTGCCAGCAGTTACTTGTTCGGGACAGGGGGAATCTTGGAGGAAAAACTGTTTTTT.